The 18 T cell receptor beta chains listed next were all sequenced from one sample in a study of blood T cell repertoires in COVID-19. This table comes from immunoSEQ multiplex PCR, and its TCRdb copy is limited to in-frame clones, with some not included. This table has about 670,000 clones, about 90% appearing once. What was sequenced was peripheral blood. The receptors shown here come from a woman between 18 and 30 years old with acute or convalescent COVID-19.

The rearrangement links TRBV2 to TRBJ1-6; 7 positions agree with TRBD1. The CDR3 contains 14 residues. Germline V gives CDR1 SNHLY, CDR2 FYNNEI. Germline trimming cut 5 bases from V and 4 bases from J; bases unmatched to any gene: 2. DNA of the CDR3: TGTGCCAGCAGTAAGGACAGGTATAATTCACCCCTCCACTTT. It encodes CASSKDRYNSPLHF.

This chain's CDR3 is CASVIVQGGEKLFF. In DNA, the CDR3 is TGTGCCAGCGTGATCGTCCAGGGGGGTGAAAAACTGTTTTTT. The chain is built from TRBV6-5 and TRBJ1-4, with 7 bases lining up with TRBD1. The CDR3 loop spans 14 amino acids. V was pared by 8 bases and J by 7 bases, with 10 bases of the junction left unmatched. Germline V gene lookup returns CDR1 MNHEY and CDR2 SVGAGI.

In this sample, this clone turned up once. The V call is TRBV5-6, the J call TRBJ1-4; D possibly corresponds to TRBD1 (5 bases). Deletions cut 3 bases from V and 8 bases from J, with 14 bases between. CDR3 length: 14 amino acids. Germline V lookup: CDR1 SGHDT, CDR2 YYEEEE. This chain's CDR3 is CASSWGSGNEKLFF. CDR3 nucleotides: TGTGCCAGCAGCTGGGGATCAGGGAACGAAAAACTGTTTTTT. Full variable domain (rest looked up from reference TRBV5-6 and TRBJ1-4): DAGVTQSPTHLIKTRGQQVTLRCSPKSGHDTVSWYQQALGQGPQFIFQYYEEEERQRGNFPDRFSGHQFPNYSSELNVNALLLGDSALYLCASSWGSGNEKLFFGSGTQLSVL.

This chain uses TRBV18 with TRBJ1-5, with D tentatively TRBD1 (6 bases). Germline-derived CDR1 and CDR2 are KGHSH and LQKENI. This CDR3 has 17 amino acids. With 0 bases removed from V and 7 bases from J, the gap between germline ends came to 19 bases. The CDR3 DNA reads as TGTGCCAGCTCACCACCGGGGGTAACAGGGAGGGGACAGCCCCAGCATTTT. Its translation is CASSPPGVTGRGQPQHF.

This chain links TRBV12-3 or TRBV12-4 with TRBJ1-1, with D unresolved. There are 12 residues in the CDR3. The ends were cut back, 5 bases at V and 8 bases at J, with 12 bases in the middle. The CDR3 protein is CASSEINQEAFF. In DNA, the CDR3 is TGTGCCAGCAGTGAAATCAACCAGGAAGCTTTCTTT.

The gene calls are TRBV10-3 and TRBJ1-1, with D possibly matching TRBD1 (6 bases). This CDR3 contains 13 residues. The V end was cut by 0 bases, the J end by 8 bases, with 10 bases between. Germline CDR1 and CDR2: ENHRY and SYGVKD. CDR3: CAISESGGGEAFF. CDR3 nucleotides: TGTGCCATCAGTGAGTCTGGGGGGGGCGAAGCTTTCTTT.

Details on this clone: Sequence at one end of the junction differs from germline and may be a read error. The chain joins TRBV11-2 to TRBJ2-7; D gene uncertain. The germline gives CDR1 SGHAT, CDR2 FQNNGV. The CDR3 sequence is 14 residues long. The CDR3 region is CASSLEAGRHEQYF. The DNA of the CDR3 is TGTGCCAGCAGCCTAGAGGCAGGTCGCCACGAGCAGTACTTC. Based on the CDR3 plus reference TRBV11-2 and TRBJ2-7, the full variable domain is EAGVAQSPRYKIIEKRQSVAFWCNPISGHATLYWYQQILGQGPKLLIQFQNNGVVDDSQLPKDRFSAERLKGVDSTLKIQPAKLEDSAVYLCASSLEAGRHEQYFGPGTRLTVT.

This CDR3 is CASSPRPGDYSPLHF. CDR3 nucleotides: TGCGCCAGCAGCCCACGACCGGGTGATTATTCACCCCTCCACTTT. The chain employs TRBV5-1 and TRBJ1-6; no firm D call. This CDR3 has 15 amino acids. Per germline, CDR1 SGHRS and CDR2 YFSETQ. V lost 4 bases, J lost 8 bases, and 16 bases lay in between.

The rearrangement uses TRBV30 and TRBJ2-3, with TRBD1 matching over 7 bases. Germline V CDR1 and CDR2: GTSNPN, SVGIG (reference sequence). This CDR3 comprises 14 residues. V trimming: 6 bases; J trimming: 7 bases; junction bases outside the gene matches: 13. CDR3 protein: CACPRDSTVHTQYF. DNA of the CDR3: TGTGCCTGCCCCCGGGACAGCACAGTCCATACGCAGTATTTT. Combining the CDR3 with reference TRBV30 and TRBJ2-3 gives the whole variable domain SQTIHQWPATLVQPVGSPLSLECTVEGTSNPNLYWYRQAAGRGLQLLFYSVGIGQISSEVPQNLSASRPQDRQFILSSKKLLLSDSGFYLCACPRDSTVHTQYFGPGTRLTVL.

The CDR3 region has the DNA TGTGCCAGCAGTGAACCAGGACAGGGGGACTATGGCTACACCTTC. It specifies CASSEPGQGDYGYTF. The rearrangement uses TRBV25-1 and TRBJ1-2; TRBD1 matches at 10 bases. V lost 2 bases and J lost 3; bases outside the gene matches: 3. Germline V CDR1 and CDR2: MGHDK, SYGVNS. The CDR3 runs 15 residues.

Written as DNA, the CDR3 is TGTGCCAGCAGCGAGGGACTAGTAGAGAATGAGCAGTTCTTC. Translating gives CASSEGLVENEQFF. The V and J genes are TRBV9 and TRBJ2-1; 8 bases are shared with TRBD2. CDR1 and CDR2 (germline): SGDLS, YYNGEE. The CDR3 loop spans 14 amino acids. The J segment lost 7 bases and the V segment lost 3 bases, leaving 6 bases of the junction unmatched.

In this sample, this clone turned up a few times. The genes are TRBV4-3 and TRBJ1-2, with 9 bases lining up with TRBD1. V shed 0 bases, J shed 3 bases, and the junction held 11 bases outside the gene matches. The V gene's germline CDR1 is LGHNA and CDR2 YSLEER. This CDR3 contains 18 residues. The CDR3 sequence is CASSQDLYGTGSHYGYTF. For the CDR3, the DNA is TGCGCCAGCAGCCAAGATCTATACGGGACAGGGTCCCACTATGGCTACACCTTC.

Here the CDR3 DNA reads TGTGCCAGCAGCGGCGGGACTAGCGGGGGGATAGATACGCAGTATTTT. It is translated as CASSGGTSGGIDTQYF. The chain links TRBV5-4 to TRBJ2-3, with 15 bases fitting TRBD2. Per germline, CDR1 SGHNT and CDR2 YYREEE (reference sequence). There are 16 residues in the CDR3. Trimming took 4 bases from V and 5 from J; bases not matched to a gene: 5.

This sequence joins TRBV6-2 or TRBV6-3 and TRBJ1-6; 7 nucleotides line up with TRBD1. The CDR3 contains 18 residues. The V and J ends lost 2 bases and 3 bases, in that order; junction bases with no gene match: 10. Germline loops: CDR1 MNHEY, CDR2 SVGEGT. Here the CDR3 reads CASSYVPGQRSYNSPLHF. CDR3 bases: TGTGCCAGCAGTTACGTCCCGGGACAGAGAAGCTATAATTCACCCCTCCACTTT.

The chain couples TRBV19 to TRBJ1-2, with D unclear. Germline V lookup: CDR1 LNHDA, CDR2 SQIVND (reference sequence). V shed 0 bases and J shed 0 bases, with 23 bases lying between them. The CDR3 contains 20 residues. This CDR3 reads CASSIEAGKAAPNTNYGYTF. The CDR3 nucleotides read TGTGCCAGTAGTATAGAGGCGGGCAAAGCCGCACCAAACACTAACTATGGCTACACCTTC.

This sequence joins TRBV27 and TRBJ1-1; 7 positions agree with TRBD1. V shed 6 bases and J 4 bases; nucleotides not matched to a gene: 8. Germline V gene sequence: CDR1 MNHEY, CDR2 SMNVEV (reference sequence). CDR3 length: 14 residues. The CDR3 reads CASRPVDRVTEAFF. DNA for the CDR3: TGTGCCAGCAGGCCAGTAGACAGGGTCACTGAAGCTTTCTTT.

J is TRBJ1-2 and V is TRBV7-9, with D maybe TRBD1 (6 bases). V was clipped by 3 bases and J by 4 bases, with 15 bases between them. This CDR3 is built from 15 residues. Germline V gene sequence: CDR1 SEHNR, CDR2 FQNEAQ (reference sequence). DNA for the CDR3: TGTGCCAGCAGCTTCCCGTTGGACAGTTTCTATGGCTACACCTTC. This sequence encodes CASSFPLDSFYGYTF.

The chain employs TRBV12-3 or TRBV12-4 and TRBJ1-1, with D tentatively TRBD1 (5 bases). The CDR3 extends over 11 amino acids. Trimming pared 11 bases from V and 3 bases from J, leaving 10 bases between. The CDR3 coding sequence is TGTGCCTGCGGGGACCACACTGAAGCTTTCTTT. Translation: CACGDHTEAFF.